This TCR beta chain was obtained from a study of T cells after yellow fever vaccination. The table lists this clonotype with a few counts. From the 5' RACE reads, TCRdb called clonotypes with MiXCR, one entry per CDR3 protein. This sample has just under 600,000 distinct CDR3 sequences, with 13% found just once. The starting material was PBMCs, obtained on the day of the yellow fever booster vaccination. The clonotype comes from a young man who received the YFV17D yellow fever vaccine.

The CDR3 loop reads CSVTVGGKGQYF. In DNA, the CDR3 is TGCAGCGTAACCGTGGGAGGGAAGGGGCAGTACTTC. The chain links TRBV29-1 to TRBJ2-7; TRBD2 agrees at 7 bases. V lost 6 bases to trimming and J lost 9 bases; unmatched junction nucleotides: 11. Germline CDR1 SQVTM, CDR2 ANQGSEA. The CDR3 extends over 12 amino acids.